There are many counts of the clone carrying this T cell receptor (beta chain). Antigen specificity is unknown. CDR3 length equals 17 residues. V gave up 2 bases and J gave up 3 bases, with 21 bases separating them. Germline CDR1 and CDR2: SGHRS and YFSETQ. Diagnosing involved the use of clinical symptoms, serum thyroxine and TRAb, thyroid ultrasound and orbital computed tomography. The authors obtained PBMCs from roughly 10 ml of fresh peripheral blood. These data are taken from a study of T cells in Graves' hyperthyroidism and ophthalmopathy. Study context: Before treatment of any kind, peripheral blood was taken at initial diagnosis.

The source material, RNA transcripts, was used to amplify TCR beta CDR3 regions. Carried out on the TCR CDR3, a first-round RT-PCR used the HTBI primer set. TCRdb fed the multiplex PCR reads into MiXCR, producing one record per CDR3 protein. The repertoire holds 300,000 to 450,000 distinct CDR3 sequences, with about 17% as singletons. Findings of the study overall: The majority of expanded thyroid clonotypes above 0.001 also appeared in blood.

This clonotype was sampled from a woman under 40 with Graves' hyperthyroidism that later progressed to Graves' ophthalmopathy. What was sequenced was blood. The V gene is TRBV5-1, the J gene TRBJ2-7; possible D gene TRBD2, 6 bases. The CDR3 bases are TGCGCCAGCAGCTTAATACGGACGGAGGGTTCGATCTACGAGCAGTACTTC. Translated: CASSLIRTEGSIYEQYF.